Following are 16 T cell receptor beta chains from one sample sequenced in a study of CD8 T cells in Susac syndrome. Reverse transcription of roughly 0.5 to 1 ug RNA was performed with random hexamers. TCRdb fed the immunoSEQ multiplex PCR reads into MiXCR, producing one record per CDR3 protein. This sample has over 150,000 distinct CDR3 sequences, with approximately 93% found just once. The sequenced material came from CD4+ T cells from PBMCs. The receptors shown here come from a human donor with multiple sclerosis.

The chain is built from TRBV30 and TRBJ2-2; TRBD2 agrees at 9 bases. J was trimmed by 4 bases and V by 4 bases; bases with no gene match: 10. The CDR3 length is 16 residues. CDR1 GTSNPN and CDR2 SVGIG come from the germline V gene (reference sequence). CDR3 sequence (DNA): TGTGCCTGGACCCGAAAGGCGACTAGCGGCACCGGGGAGCTGTTTTTT. As protein: CAWTRKATSGTGELFF.

This clonotype occurred once. V usage is TRBV10-3 and J usage is TRBJ2-3; tentative D call: TRBD2 (5 bases). Germline V CDR1 and CDR2: ENHRY, SYGVKD. V was cut by 4 bases and J by 5 bases, with 13 bases left in between. The CDR3 is 14 amino acids. The CDR3 DNA is TGTGCCATCAGTGTCCGGGAAGGAGGAGATACGCAGTATTTT. Translated, it gives CAISVREGGDTQYF.

The V gene is TRBV30, the J gene TRBJ2-1; tentative D call: TRBD2 (5 bases). The CDR3 covers 14 residues. Trimming cost V 4 bases and J 0 bases, with 10 bases left between them. Germline V gene lookup returns CDR1 GTSNPN and CDR2 SVGIG (reference sequence). Here the CDR3 reads CAWTAGISYNEQFF. CDR3 sequence (DNA): TGTGCCTGGACTGCCGGGATCTCCTACAATGAGCAGTTCTTC.

This chain joins TRBV12-3 or TRBV12-4 and TRBJ2-3; TRBD2 matches at 12 bases. Losses at the gene ends were 6 bases for V and 6 bases for J; bases not matched to a gene: 4. This CDR3 spans 14 amino acids. CDR3 bases: TGTGCCAGCAGGTCGACTAGCGGGGGTGATACGCAGTATTTT. Translation: CASRSTSGGDTQYF.

This chain joins TRBV5-4 and TRBJ1-4; no definite D call. The CDR3 consists of 13 residues. With 4 bases removed from V and 7 bases from J, the gap between germline ends came to 11 bases. Germline CDR1 is SGHNT and CDR2 is YYREEE (reference sequence). The CDR3: CASSPGGVEKLFF. CDR3 DNA: TGTGCCAGCAGCCCGGGTGGAGTTGAAAAACTGTTTTTT.

CDR3 protein: CATVPGTSGRTNSYEQYF. As DNA, the CDR3 is TGTGCCACAGTCCCCGGGACTAGCGGGAGAACCAACTCCTACGAGCAGTACTTC. This chain uses TRBV10-3 with TRBJ2-7, with TRBD2 matching 14 bases. The CDR3 loop spans 18 amino acids. CDR1 is ENHRY, CDR2 SYGVKD, per germline. V lost 10 bases to trimming and J lost 0 bases; unmatched junction nucleotides: 14.

The chain recombines TRBV11-2 with TRBJ1-4; D remains ambiguous. The CDR3 covers 15 residues. Trimming took 6 bases from V and 8 from J, leaving 19 bases between them. Per the germline V gene, CDR1 is SGHAT and CDR2 is FQNNGV. The CDR3 here is CASSPSVGVQEKLFF. The CDR3 DNA sequence: TGTGCCAGCAGTCCGAGTGTCGGGGTGCAGGAAAAACTGTTTTTT.

The chain is built from TRBV6-2 or TRBV6-3 and TRBJ2-7; D perhaps matches TRBD1 (6 bases). Germline V gene sequence: CDR1 MNHEY, CDR2 SVGEGT. Between the trimmed V and J ends, which lost 4 bases and 3 bases, there was a span of 13 bases. This CDR3 region has 14 residues. DNA of the CDR3: TGTGCCAGCAGTTCAGCAGGGGCCCTCTACGAGCAGTACTTC. It specifies CASSSAGALYEQYF.

The gene calls are TRBV3-1 and TRBJ2-5; 8 positions agree with TRBD2. CDR3 length: 15 residues. V trimming: 0 bases; J trimming: 6 bases; junction bases outside the gene matches: 6. CDR1 is LGHDT and CDR2 is YNNKEL in the germline V gene (reference sequence). CDR3 protein: CASSQESGGMKTQYF. Written as DNA, the CDR3 is TGTGCCAGCAGCCAAGAAAGCGGGGGCATGAAGACCCAGTACTTC.

This clonotype was seen once. The V call is TRBV5-1, the J call TRBJ2-7, with 8 bases that match TRBD1. Trimming at V came to 0 bases and at J to 2 bases, leaving 1 base not matched to a gene. Germline CDR1 reads SGHRS; CDR2 reads YFSETQ. The CDR3 is 14 amino acids. In nucleotides, the CDR3 is TGCGCCAGCAGCTTGGTGGGACAGGCCTACGAGCAGTACTTC. It yields the protein CASSLVGQAYEQYF.

The V gene is TRBV5-6, the J gene TRBJ1-1; D is ambiguous. V lost 3 bases to trimming and J lost 5 bases, with 17 bases between them. Germline loops: CDR1 SGHDT, CDR2 YYEEEE. This CDR3 spans 15 amino acids. The CDR3 bases are TGTGCCAGCAGCTCCCTTGCGGGAGGGCGGACTGAAGCTTTCTTT. Its protein is CASSSLAGGRTEAFF.

CDR3 DNA: TGTGCCAGCAGCTCAGATAGACGTGGGGGTGCCCAGTACTTC. This encodes CASSSDRRGGAQYF. The chain links TRBV27 to TRBJ2-5; either TRBD1 or TRBD2 may supply D (5 bases each). V gave up 6 bases and J gave up 9 bases, with 20 bases separating them. Looked up from germline, CDR1 is MNHEY and CDR2 is SMNVEV (reference sequence). This CDR3 spans 14 amino acids.

The V and J genes are TRBV12-3 or TRBV12-4 and TRBJ1-5, with D perhaps matching TRBD1 (5 bases). The CDR3 consists of 14 residues. Trimming removed 6 bases at V and 4 bases at J, with 13 bases between. The CDR3 protein is CASSRDGINQPQHF. The DNA of the CDR3 is TGTGCCAGCAGCCGGGACGGTATTAATCAGCCCCAGCATTTT.

This chain joins TRBV7-2 and TRBJ2-5, with TRBD2 identical over 8 bases. Germline CDR1 SGHTA, CDR2 FQGNSA. Losses at the gene ends were 4 bases for V and 4 bases for J; bases not matched to a gene: 2. CDR3 length: 13 residues. CDR3 sequence reads: CASSYGLAETQYF. CDR3 DNA sequence: TGTGCCAGCAGCTACGGACTAGCAGAGACCCAGTACTTC.

The chain recombines TRBV6-2 or TRBV6-3 with TRBJ2-5, with 9 bases matching TRBD1. Germline V gene data show CDR1 as MNHEY and CDR2 as SVGEGT. The V gene end was trimmed by 6 bases and the J gene end by 3 bases; junction bases not matched to a gene: 8. The CDR3 spans 15 residues. The DNA of the CDR3 is TGTGCCAGCAGACCGGGACAGGGACGTAAAGAGACCCAGTACTTC. Translation gives CASRPGQGRKETQYF.

This rearrangement joins TRBV6-2 or TRBV6-3 to TRBJ1-1; 9 nucleotides align to TRBD1. CDR1 and CDR2 from the germline V gene are MNHEY and SVGEGT. This CDR3 has 17 residues. V trimming: 3 bases; J trimming: 4 bases; junction bases outside the gene matches: 12. Written as DNA, the CDR3 is TGTGCCAGCAGTTATACCTTGGACAGGGGCGCGCGCACTGAAGCTTTCTTT. This sequence encodes CASSYTLDRGARTEAFF.